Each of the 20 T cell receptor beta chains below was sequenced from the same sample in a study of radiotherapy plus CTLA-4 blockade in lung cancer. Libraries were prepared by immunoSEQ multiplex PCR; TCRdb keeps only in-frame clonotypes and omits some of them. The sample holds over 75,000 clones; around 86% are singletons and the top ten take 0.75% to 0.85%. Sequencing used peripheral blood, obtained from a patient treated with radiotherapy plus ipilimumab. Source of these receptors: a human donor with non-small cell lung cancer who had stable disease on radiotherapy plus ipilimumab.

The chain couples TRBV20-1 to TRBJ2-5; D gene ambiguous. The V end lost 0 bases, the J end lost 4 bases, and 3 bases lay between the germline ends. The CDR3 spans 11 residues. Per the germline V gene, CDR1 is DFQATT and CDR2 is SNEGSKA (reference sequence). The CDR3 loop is CSARDRETQYF. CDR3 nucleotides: TGCAGTGCTAGAGATCGAGAGACCCAGTACTTC.

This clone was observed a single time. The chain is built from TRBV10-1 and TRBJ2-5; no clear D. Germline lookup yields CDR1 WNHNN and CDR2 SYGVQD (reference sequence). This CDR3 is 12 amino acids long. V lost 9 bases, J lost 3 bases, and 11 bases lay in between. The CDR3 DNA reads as TGCGCCAGGACATTTAGGGAAGAGACCCAGTACTTC. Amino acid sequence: CARTFREETQYF.

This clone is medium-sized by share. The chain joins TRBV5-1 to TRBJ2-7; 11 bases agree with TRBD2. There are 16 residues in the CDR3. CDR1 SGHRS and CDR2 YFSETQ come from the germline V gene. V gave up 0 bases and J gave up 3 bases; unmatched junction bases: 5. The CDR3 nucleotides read TGCGCCAGCAGCTTGGGCTCTGGACTAGCGGGCTACGAGCAGTACTTC. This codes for CASSLGSGLAGYEQYF.

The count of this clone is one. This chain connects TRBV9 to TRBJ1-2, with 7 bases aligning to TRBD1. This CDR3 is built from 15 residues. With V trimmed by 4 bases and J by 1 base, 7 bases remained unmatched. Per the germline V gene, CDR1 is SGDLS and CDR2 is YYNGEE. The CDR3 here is CASSRYDRVNYGYTF. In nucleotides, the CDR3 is TGTGCCAGCAGCCGCTATGACAGGGTTAACTATGGCTACACCTTC.

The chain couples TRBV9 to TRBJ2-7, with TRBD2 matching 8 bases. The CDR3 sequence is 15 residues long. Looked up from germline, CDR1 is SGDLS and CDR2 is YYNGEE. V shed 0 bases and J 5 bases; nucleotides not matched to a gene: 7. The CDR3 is CASSVDIAGRNEQYF. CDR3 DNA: TGTGCCAGCAGCGTAGATATAGCGGGGAGGAACGAGCAGTACTTC.

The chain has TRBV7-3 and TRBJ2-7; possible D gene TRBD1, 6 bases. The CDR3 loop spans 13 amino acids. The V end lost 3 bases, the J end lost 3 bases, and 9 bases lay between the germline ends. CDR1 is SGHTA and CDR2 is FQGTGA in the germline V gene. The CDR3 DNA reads TGTGCCAGCAGCTTCCGGGACAACTACGAGCAGTACTTC. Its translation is CASSFRDNYEQYF.

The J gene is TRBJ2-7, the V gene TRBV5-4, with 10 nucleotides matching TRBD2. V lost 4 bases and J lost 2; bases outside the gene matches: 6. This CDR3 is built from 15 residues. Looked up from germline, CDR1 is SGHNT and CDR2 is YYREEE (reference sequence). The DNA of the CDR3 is TGTGCCAGCAGCCCCCGGACTAGCGGAGCCTACGAGCAGTACTTC. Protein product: CASSPRTSGAYEQYF.

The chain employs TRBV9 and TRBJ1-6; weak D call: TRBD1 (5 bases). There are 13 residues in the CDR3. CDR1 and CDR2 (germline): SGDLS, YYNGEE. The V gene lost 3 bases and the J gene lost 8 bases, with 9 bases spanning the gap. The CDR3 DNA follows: TGTGCCAGCAGCGCGCCGGGGGATTCACCCCTCCACTTT. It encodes CASSAPGDSPLHF.

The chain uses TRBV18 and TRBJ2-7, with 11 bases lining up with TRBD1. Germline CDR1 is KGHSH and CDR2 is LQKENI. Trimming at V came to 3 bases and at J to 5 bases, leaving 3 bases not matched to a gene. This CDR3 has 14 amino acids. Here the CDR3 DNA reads TGTGCCAGCTCACCCGGACAGGGGGCGAACGAGCAGTACTTC. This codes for CASSPGQGANEQYF.

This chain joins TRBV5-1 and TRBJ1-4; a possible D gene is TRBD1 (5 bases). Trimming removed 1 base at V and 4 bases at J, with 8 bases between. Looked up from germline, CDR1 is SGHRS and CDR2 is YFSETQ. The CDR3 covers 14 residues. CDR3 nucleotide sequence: TGCGCCAGCAGCTTGATAGGGGATAATGAAAAACTGTTTTTT. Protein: CASSLIGDNEKLFF.

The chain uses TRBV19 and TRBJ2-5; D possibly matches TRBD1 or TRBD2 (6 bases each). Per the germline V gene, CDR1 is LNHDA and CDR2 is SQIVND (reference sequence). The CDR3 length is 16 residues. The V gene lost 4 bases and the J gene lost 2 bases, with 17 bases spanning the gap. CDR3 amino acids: CASSTPGRGGQETQYF. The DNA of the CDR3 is TGTGCCAGTAGTACCCCGGGACGAGGGGGGCAAGAGACCCAGTACTTC.

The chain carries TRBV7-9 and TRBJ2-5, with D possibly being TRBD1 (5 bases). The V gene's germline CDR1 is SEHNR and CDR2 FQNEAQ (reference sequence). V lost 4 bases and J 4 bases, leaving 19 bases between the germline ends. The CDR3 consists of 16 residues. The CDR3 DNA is TGTGCCAGCAGCTCCAGGGTACTCTTACTGAGAGAGACCCAGTACTTC. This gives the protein CASSSRVLLLRETQYF. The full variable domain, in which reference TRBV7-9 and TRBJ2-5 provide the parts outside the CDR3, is DTGVSQNPRHKITKRGQNVTFRCDPISEHNRLYWYRQTLGQGPEFLTYFQNEAQLEKSRLLSDRFSAERPKGSFSTLEIQRTEQGDSAMYLCASSSRVLLLRETQYFGPGTRLLVL.

In nucleotides, the CDR3 is TGTGCCAGCAGCGGACAGGTTCCCACCGGGGAGCTGTTTTTT. The encoded protein is CASSGQVPTGELFF. The chain uses TRBV6-1 and TRBJ2-2, with 7 bases aligning to TRBD1. Unmatched junction bases numbered 5, after V lost 6 bases and J lost 4 bases. The CDR3 extends over 14 amino acids. Looked up from germline, CDR1 is MNHNS and CDR2 is SASEGT.

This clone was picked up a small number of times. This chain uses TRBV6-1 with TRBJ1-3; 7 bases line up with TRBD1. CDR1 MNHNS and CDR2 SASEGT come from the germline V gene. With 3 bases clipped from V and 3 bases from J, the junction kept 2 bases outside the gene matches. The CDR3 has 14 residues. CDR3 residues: CASSDWDSGNTIYF. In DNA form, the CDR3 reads TGTGCCAGCAGTGACTGGGACAGTGGAAACACCATATATTTT.

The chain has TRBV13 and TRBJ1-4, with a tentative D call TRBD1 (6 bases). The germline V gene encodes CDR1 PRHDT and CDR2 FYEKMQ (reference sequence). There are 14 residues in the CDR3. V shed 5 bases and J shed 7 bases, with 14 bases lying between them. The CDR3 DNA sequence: TGTGCCAGCAGCCAACAGGGTACAGGTGAAAAACTGTTTTTT. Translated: CASSQQGTGEKLFF.

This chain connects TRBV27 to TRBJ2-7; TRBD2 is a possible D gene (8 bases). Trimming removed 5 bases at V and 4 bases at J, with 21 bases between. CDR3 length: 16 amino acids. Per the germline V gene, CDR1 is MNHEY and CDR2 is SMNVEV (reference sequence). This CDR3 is CASSPGRGRIVYEQYF. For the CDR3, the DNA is TGTGCCAGCAGTCCCGGGAGGGGGCGCATTGTTTACGAGCAGTACTTC.

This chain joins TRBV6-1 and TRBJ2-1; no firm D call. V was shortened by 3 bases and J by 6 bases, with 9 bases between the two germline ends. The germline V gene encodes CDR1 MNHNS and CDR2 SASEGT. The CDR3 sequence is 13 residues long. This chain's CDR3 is CASSENVVNEQFF. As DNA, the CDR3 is TGTGCCAGCAGTGAGAATGTAGTCAATGAGCAGTTCTTC.

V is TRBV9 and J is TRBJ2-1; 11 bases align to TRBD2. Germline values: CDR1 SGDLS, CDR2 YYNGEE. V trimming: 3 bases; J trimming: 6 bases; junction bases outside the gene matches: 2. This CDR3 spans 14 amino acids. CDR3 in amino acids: CASSATSGSNEQFF. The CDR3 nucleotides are TGTGCCAGCAGCGCTACTAGCGGGAGCAATGAGCAGTTCTTC.

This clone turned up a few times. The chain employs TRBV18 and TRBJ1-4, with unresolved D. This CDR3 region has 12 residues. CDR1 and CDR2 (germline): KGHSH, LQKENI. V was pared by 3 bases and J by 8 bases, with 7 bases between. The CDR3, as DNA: TGTGCCAGCTCACCCACGAGCGAAAAACTGTTTTTT. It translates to CASSPTSEKLFF.

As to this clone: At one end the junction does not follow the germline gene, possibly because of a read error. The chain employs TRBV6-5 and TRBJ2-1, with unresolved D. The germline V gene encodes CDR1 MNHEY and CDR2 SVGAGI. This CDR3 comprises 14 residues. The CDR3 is CASSSVSSNNEQFF. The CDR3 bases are TGTGCCAGCAGTTCGGTTTCCTCCAACAATGAGCAGTTCTTC.